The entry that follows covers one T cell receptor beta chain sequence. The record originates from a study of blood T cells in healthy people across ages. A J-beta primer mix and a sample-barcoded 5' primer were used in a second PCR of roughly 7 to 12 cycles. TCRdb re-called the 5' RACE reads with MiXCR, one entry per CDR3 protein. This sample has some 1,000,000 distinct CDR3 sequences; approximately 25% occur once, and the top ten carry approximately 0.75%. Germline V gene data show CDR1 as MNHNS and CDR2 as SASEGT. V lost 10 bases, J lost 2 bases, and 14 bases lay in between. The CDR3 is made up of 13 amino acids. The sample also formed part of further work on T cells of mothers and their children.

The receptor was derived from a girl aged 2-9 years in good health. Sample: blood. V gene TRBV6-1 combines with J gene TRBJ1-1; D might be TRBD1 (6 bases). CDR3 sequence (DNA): TGTGCCACCCTCGGACAGTTAAACACTGAAGCTTTCTTT. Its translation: CATLGQLNTEAFF.